This T cell receptor (beta chain) was identified during a study of regulatory T cells in long-lasting Graves disease. This CDR3 comprises 10 residues. The germline gives CDR1 GTSNPN, CDR2 SVGIG (reference sequence). To make TCR beta libraries, researchers used iRepertoire HTBI primers and Arm-PCR of CDR3 regions. TCRdb independently ran MiXCR on the multiplex PCR reads; one entry per CDR3 protein. The sample has approximately 400,000 distinct CDR3 sequences; over 12% are singletons. Noted time point: newly diagnosed GD, antithyroid drugs for less than 3 months. RNA from PBMCs was the source of the TCR library. Details on this clonotype: An end of the junction does not agree with germline; a read error may underlie this.

These same records also appear under a second study, on T cells in Graves' hyperthyroidism and ophthalmopathy.

This TCR derives from a woman between 35 and 50 years old with Graves disease. The chain employs TRBV30 and TRBJ2-1, with D unresolved. Sequenced material: peripheral blood mononuclear cells (PBMCs), taken at new diagnosis, from a patient treated with antithyroid drugs. The CDR3 bases are TGTGCCTGGAGTAGAGAGAGCCGGGTCTTC. Its protein is CAWSRESRVF.